This TCR beta chain was observed in a study of neurological immune-mediated disorders. General study points: HTLV-1-associated myelopathy ranked highest for TCR clonal expansion and multiple sclerosis lowest, beneath healthy controls. Among expanded clones, no CDR3 amino acid sequences were shared across subjects, a pattern suggesting private repertoires in all groups.

cDNA synthesis was performed by 5'RACE with 10-nucleotide random UMIs. Each sequencing run yielded over 160 million TCR-beta sequences from 15-18 subjects. TCRdb called the 5' RACE reads again in MiXCR, with one record for every CDR3 protein. There are 55,000 to 65,000 distinct CDR3 sequences in the sample; approximately 11% occur only once, and about 11% lies in the top ten. Trimming cost V 6 bases and J 4 bases; bases outside gene matches: 14. The germline V gene encodes CDR1 SGHAT and CDR2 FQNNGV. The CDR3 consists of 17 residues. Worth noting for this clonotype: The antigen is not known. A clone one base away is much larger, so this may be a read error. Because it lacks the conserved phenylalanine or tryptophan at the end, this CDR3 is likely a read error.

This rearrangement joins TRBV11-2 to TRBJ2-1, with TRBD2 identical over 8 bases. The specimen sequenced was PBMCs. The origin of this receptor is a woman aged 55 to 70 with HTLV-1-associated myelopathy (HAM/TSP). The CDR3 region is CASRYTQLAEAYNEQFS. CDR3 nucleotides: TGTGCCAGCAGATACACTCAACTAGCGGAAGCGTACAATGAGCAGTTCTCC.